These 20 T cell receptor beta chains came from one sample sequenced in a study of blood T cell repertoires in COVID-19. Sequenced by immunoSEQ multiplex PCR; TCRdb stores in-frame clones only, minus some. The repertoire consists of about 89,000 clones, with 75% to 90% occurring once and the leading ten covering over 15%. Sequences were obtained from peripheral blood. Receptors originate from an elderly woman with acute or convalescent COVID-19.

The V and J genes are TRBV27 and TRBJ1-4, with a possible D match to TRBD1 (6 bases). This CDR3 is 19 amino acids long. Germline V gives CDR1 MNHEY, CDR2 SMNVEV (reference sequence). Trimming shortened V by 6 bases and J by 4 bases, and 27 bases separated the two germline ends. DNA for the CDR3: TGTGCCAGCAGCTCAAAACAGGTTATCCTACAACAGGGTAATGAAAAACTGTTTTTT. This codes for CASSSKQVILQQGNEKLFF.

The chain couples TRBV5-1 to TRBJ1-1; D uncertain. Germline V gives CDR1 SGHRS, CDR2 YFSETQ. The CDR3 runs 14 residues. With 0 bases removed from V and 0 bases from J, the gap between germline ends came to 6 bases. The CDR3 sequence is CASSLGDMNTEAFF. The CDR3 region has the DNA TGCGCCAGCAGCTTGGGCGACATGAACACTGAAGCTTTCTTT.

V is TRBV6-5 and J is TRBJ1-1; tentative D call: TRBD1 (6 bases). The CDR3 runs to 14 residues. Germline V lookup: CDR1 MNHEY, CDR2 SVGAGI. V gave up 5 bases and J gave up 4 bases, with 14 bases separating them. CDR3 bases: TGTGCCAGCAGTCCGCTACAGGGTTTCACTGAAGCTTTCTTT. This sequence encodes CASSPLQGFTEAFF.

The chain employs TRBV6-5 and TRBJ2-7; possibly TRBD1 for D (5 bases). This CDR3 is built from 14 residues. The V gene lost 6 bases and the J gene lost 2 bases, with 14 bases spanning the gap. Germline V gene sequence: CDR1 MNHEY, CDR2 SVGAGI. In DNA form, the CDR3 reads TGTGCCAGCAGATCCGGGCAGGGCGCCTACGAGCAGTACTTC. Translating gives CASRSGQGAYEQYF.

This CDR3 is CAWSLGDGKSTDTQYF. Here the CDR3 DNA reads TGTGCCTGGAGTTTAGGGGATGGTAAGAGCACAGATACGCAGTATTTT. The chain links TRBV30 to TRBJ2-3; possibly TRBD1 for D (5 bases). Germline CDR1 is GTSNPN and CDR2 is SVGIG (reference sequence). The length of the CDR3 is 16 residues. Trimming removed 2 bases from V and 0 bases from J, with 15 bases in between.

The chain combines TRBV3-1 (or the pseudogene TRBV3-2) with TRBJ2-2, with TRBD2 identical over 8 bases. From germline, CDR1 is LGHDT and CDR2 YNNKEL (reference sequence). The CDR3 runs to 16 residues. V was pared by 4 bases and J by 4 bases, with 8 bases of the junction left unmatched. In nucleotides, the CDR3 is TGTGCCAGCAGCCCACGCGCGGGGGGCGTCACCGGGGAGCTGTTTTTT. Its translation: CASSPRAGGVTGELFF.

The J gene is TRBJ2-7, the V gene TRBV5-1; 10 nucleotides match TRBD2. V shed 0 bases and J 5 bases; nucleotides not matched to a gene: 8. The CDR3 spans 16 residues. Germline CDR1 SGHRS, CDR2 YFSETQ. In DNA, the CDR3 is TGCGCCAGCAGCTTGGGAGCGGGAGGGCCTAGAAACGAGCAGTACTTC. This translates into CASSLGAGGPRNEQYF. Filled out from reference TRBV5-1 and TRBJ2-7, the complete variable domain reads KAGVTQTPRYLIKTRGQQVTLSCSPISGHRSVSWYQQTPGQGLQFLFEYFSETQRNKGNFPGRFSGRQFSNSRSEMNVSTLELGDSALYLCASSLGAGGPRNEQYFGPGTRLTVT.

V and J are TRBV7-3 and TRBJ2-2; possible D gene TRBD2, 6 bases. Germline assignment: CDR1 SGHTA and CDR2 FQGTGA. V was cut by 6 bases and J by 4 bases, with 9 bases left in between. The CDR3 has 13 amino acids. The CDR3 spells CASSLSGTGELFF. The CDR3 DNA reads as TGTGCCAGCAGTCTTAGCGGCACCGGGGAGCTGTTTTTT.

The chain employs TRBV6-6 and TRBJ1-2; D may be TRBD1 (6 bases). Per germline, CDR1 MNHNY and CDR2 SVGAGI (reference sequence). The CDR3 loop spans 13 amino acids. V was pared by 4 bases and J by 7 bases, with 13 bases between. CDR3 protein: CASSSYGGLGYTF. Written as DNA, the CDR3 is TGTGCCAGCAGTTCCTACGGGGGGCTTGGCTACACCTTC.

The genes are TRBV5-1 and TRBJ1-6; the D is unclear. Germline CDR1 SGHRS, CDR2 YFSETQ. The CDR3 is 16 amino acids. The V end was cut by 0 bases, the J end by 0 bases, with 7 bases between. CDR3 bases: TGCGCCAGCAGCTTGGCGGGGAGCTCCTATAATTCACCCCTCCACTTT. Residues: CASSLAGSSYNSPLHF.

The CDR3 coding sequence is TGTGCCAGCAGCCAGCCGGACAGGGTCGGAAACACCATATATTTT. It yields the protein CASSQPDRVGNTIYF. The rearrangement uses TRBV4-2 and TRBJ1-3, with 8 nucleotides matching TRBD1. Per the germline V gene, CDR1 is LGHNA and CDR2 is YNFKEQ. V was pared by 3 bases and J by 4 bases, with 5 bases of the junction left unmatched. The CDR3 consists of 15 residues.

This chain's CDR3 is CASSQGQWGQYEQYF. In DNA form, the CDR3 reads TGTGCCAGCAGCCAGGGACAGTGGGGACAATACGAGCAGTACTTC. The rearrangement uses TRBV7-9 and TRBJ2-7, with 7 bases that match TRBD1. Germline assignment: CDR1 SEHNR and CDR2 FQNEAQ (reference sequence). The CDR3 spans 15 residues. J lost 4 bases, V lost 5 bases, and 11 bases had no gene match.

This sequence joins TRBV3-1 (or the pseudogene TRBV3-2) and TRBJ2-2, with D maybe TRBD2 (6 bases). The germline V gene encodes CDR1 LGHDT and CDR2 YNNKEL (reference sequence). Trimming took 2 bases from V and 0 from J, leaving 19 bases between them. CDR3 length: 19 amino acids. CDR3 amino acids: CASSQPGFGSGSNTGELFF. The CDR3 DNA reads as TGTGCCAGCAGCCAACCAGGGTTTGGTAGCGGCTCGAACACCGGGGAGCTGTTTTTT.

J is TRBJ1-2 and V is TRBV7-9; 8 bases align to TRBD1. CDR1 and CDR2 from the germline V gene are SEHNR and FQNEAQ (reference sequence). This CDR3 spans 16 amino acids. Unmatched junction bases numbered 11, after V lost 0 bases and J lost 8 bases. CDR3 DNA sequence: TGTGCCAGCAGCTTAGCAGATGGGGACAGGATAGGCGGCTACACCTTC. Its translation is CASSLADGDRIGGYTF.

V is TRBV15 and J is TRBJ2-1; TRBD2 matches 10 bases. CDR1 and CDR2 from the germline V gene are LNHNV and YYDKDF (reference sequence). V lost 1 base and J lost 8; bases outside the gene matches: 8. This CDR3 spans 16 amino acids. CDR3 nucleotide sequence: TGTGCCACCAGCAGAGCTAAAGCGGGGGGGGTGGATGAGCAGTTCTTC. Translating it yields CATSRAKAGGVDEQFF.

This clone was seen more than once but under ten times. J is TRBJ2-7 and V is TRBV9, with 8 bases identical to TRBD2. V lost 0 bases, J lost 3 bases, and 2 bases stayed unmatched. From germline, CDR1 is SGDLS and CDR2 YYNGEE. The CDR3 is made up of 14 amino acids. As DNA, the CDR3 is TGTGCCAGCAGCGTAGGAACTAGCGGCTACGAGCAGTACTTC. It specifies CASSVGTSGYEQYF.

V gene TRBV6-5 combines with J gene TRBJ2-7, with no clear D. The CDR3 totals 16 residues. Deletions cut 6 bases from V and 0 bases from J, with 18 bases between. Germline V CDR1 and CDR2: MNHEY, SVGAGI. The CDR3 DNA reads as TGTGCCAGCAGGTACGCCTCGGCAGGCCTCTCCTACGAGCAGTACTTC. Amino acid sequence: CASRYASAGLSYEQYF.

The CDR3 loop reads CASSQNYEQYF. DNA of the CDR3: TGTGCCAGCAGCCAAAACTACGAGCAGTACTTC. The chain has TRBV6-5 and TRBJ2-7; D uncertain. Trimming took 6 bases from V and 3 from J, leaving 6 bases between them. Germline V gene lookup returns CDR1 MNHEY and CDR2 SVGAGI. This CDR3 comprises 11 residues.

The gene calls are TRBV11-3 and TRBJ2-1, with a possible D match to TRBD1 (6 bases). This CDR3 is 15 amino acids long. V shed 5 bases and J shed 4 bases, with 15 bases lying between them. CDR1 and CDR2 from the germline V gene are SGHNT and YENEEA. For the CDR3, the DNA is TGTGCCAGCAGCCTCTCTTCAGGACAGTACAATGAGCAGTTCTTC. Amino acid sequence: CASSLSSGQYNEQFF. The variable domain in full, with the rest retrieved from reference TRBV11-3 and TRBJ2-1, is EAGVVQSPRYKIIEKKQPVAFWCNPISGHNTLYWYLQNLGQGPELLIRYENEEAVDDSQLPKDRFSAERLKGVDSTLKIQPAELGDSAVYLCASSLSSGQYNEQFFGPGTRLTVL.

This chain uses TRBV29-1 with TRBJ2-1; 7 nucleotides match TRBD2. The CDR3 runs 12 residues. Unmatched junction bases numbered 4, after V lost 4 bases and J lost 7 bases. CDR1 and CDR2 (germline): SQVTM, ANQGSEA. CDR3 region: CSVGGSGNEQFF. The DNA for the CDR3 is TGCAGCGTTGGCGGGAGTGGTAATGAGCAGTTCTTC.